This T cell receptor (beta chain) emerged from a study of T-cell memory formation after mild COVID-19. General observations from the study: A balance of CD4 and CD8 characterized clones contracting day 15 to 85, whereas later expanders leaned CD4+. Cross-reactive memory appears to have joined, as suggested by some responding clones showing up in pre-infection memory. Mainly CM and EM harbored the contracting CD4+ clones; mainly EMRA harbored the CD8+ ones.

Constant-segment primers served in 5'RACE that generated TCR alpha and TCR beta cDNA libraries bearing sample barcodes and UMIs. TCRdb independently ran MiXCR on the 5' RACE reads; one entry per CDR3 protein. The table shows some 190,000 distinct CDR3 sequences, with 16% occurring only once. This clonotype was seen ten or more times. Its antigen remains unidentified. The germline V gene encodes CDR1 SGHDT and CDR2 YYEEEE. Germline trimming cut 2 bases from V and 3 bases from J; bases unmatched to any gene: 4. This CDR3 has 14 amino acids. The sequencing sample was made of PBMCs or a T cell subset sorted from them (not recorded which). The chain employs TRBV5-6 and TRBJ2-7, with 8 bases fitting TRBD2. The sequence was collected from an adult woman who had mild COVID-19 (a few samples of this study predate the infection). Cell type and time point are not known. The CDR3 bases are TGTGCCAGCAGCTTATCTGGGACTAGCTACGAGCAGTACTTC. Its protein is CASSLSGTSYEQYF.